Detailed here is one T cell receptor (beta chain). There is no known antigen for this receptor. No qualities accompany the bases; no much larger clone lies one base away. In the prospective study, participants were about 18 to 95 years old, resided in 24 geographic areas of the United States, and were enrolled through a virtual design. To assign participants to cohorts, the prospective study relied on clinical history that participants themselves reported in a screening survey and a study questionnaire. Recovered participants in ImmuneRACE Cohort 3 were defined by two consecutive negative NP/OP PCR tests, clearance by a healthcare professional, or resolution of symptoms. Each participant in the prospective study had whole blood, serum and a nasopharyngeal or oropharyngeal swab collected by mobile phlebotomists. Additional blood draws and questionnaires over a 2-month period could optionally be provided by prospective study participants. Blood samples from the prospective study were shipped frozen or at room temperature prior to DNA extraction.

The data are from a study of blood T cell repertoires in COVID-19 (dated by TCRdb to 2020 to 2021). Study-wide context: Samples from collaborators originated in the United States, Italy and Spain and spanned both the acute and convalescent phases of COVID-19. The material from the prospective study consisted of cDNA or gDNA derived from T cells, B-cell-depleted T cells, or PBMCs. Deeply sampled blood TCRbeta repertoires from subjects exposed to, actively infected with, or recovered from COVID-19 were included in the dataset. A freely available public database, intended as a resource for researchers studying the immune response to SARS-CoV-2, is where the repertoires were released. Samples were obtained from the ongoing ImmuneRACE study (first 160 participants) and from about 1,300 subjects provided by 6 global collaborators. Sample metadata almost always included a de-identified subject ID, COVID-19 status, age in years and sex. HLA class I and class II types, where available, came from metadata supplied by the sample provider rather than from assay-based typing. General study outcomes and caveats: The quantity of clinical and demographic metadata differed by source and by participant and was supplied without curation.

TCRbeta CDR3 regions were amplified from genomic DNA by means of the immunoSEQ Assay, a bias-controlled multiplex PCR. Regarding the original processing steps: The number of nucleated cells in each sample was estimated from the amplification of reference gene primers within the assay. Sequence reads were collapsed and filtered to measure the absolute abundance of every unique TCRbeta CDR3 rearrangement. For each sample, productive Simpson clonality was calculated as the square root of Simpson's diversity index over productive rearrangements. As stored in TCRdb, this immuneACCESS dataset retains in-frame rearrangements with V and J assigned. A fraction of the clones does not appear; measured against another copy, unresolved V genes explain less than half of the discrepancy, and the remainder lacks a known reason. That table furnishes V, J and clone size, whereas the DNA furnished D and trimming. The sample contains 110,000 to 150,000 clones, roughly 75% of them found a single time. 6% of the sample lies in the top ten.

V loses 8 bases, J loses 1 base, and the germline ends lie 8 bases apart. The CDR3 contains 12 residues, cysteine and phenylalanine counted. Solely the CDR3 DNA is kept, with 36 bases framed from the first base. Per the germline V gene (reference sequence), SGHAT is the CDR1 and FQDESV is the CDR2. The rearrangement joined TRBV11-1 to TRBJ1-2; the D gene cannot be named for sure. Sequencing was carried out using PBMCs or T cells enriched from blood (not recorded which). This receptor was obtained from a woman in her fifties or sixties who had recovered from COVID-19. The CDR3 reads as follows: CASAENNYGYTF. In nucleotides, the sequence is TGTGCCAGCGCCGAGAATAACTATGGCTACACCTTC.